Sequencing of this TCR beta chain was carried out in a study of memory B cells and T cells in multiple sclerosis. To note about this clone: The antigen is unknown.

General observations from the study: Compartments had unequal clone-set sizes, affecting shared clonotype counts.

Germline loops: CDR1 MNHEY, CDR2 SMNVEV (reference sequence). Trimming left V 6 bases short and J 4 bases short, with 16 bases between. The CDR3 consists of 15 residues. Separate sequencing covered autoproliferating (CFSE-dim) and non-proliferating (CFSE-high) T cells from stimulus-free culture. Replicate wells were pooled after about seven days of stimulus-free culture of approximately 5x10^7 CFSE-labeled PBMCs. Without exogenous stimuli, 0.4 to 0.6 uM CFSE-labeled PBMCs were cultured serum-free. The repertoire was sequenced with immunoSEQ multiplex PCR; TCRdb's copy has only in-frame clones and lacks some. The repertoire consists of about 45,000 clones, with almost 85% occurring once and the leading ten covering 0.85% to 1.3%.

The TCR originated in a human donor with multiple sclerosis. The sample was PBMCs from blood kept in culture. The chain uses TRBV27 and TRBJ2-1; maybe TRBD1 (6 bases). In nucleotides, the CDR3 is TGTGCCAGCAGCCCAGGGGACCCAAGGTACAATGAGCAGTTCTTC. Protein: CASSPGDPRYNEQFF.